This TCR beta chain emerged from a study of blood T cell repertoires in COVID-19. Study-wide context: Sources were T cells, B-cell-depleted T cells, or PBMCs; the material itself was cDNA or gDNA.

Per the authors' pipeline: For nucleated cells, counts were estimated from reference gene primer amplification. Using immunoSEQ multiplex PCR, the repertoire was profiled, and TCRdb retains in-frame clones only, with some absent. For V, J and clone size, that table is used; D and trimming come from the DNA. The sample holds more than 200,000 clones, 80% to 90% seen once. Between the trimmed V and J ends, which lost 4 bases and 7 bases, there was a span of 13 bases. CDR1 and CDR2 from the germline V gene are SGHTA and FQGNSA. The CDR3 runs to 13 residues. The source material was peripheral blood. J is TRBJ1-1 and V is TRBV7-2, with D tentatively TRBD1 (5 bases). This TCR was sampled from a woman of 80 years or more with COVID-19, enrolled during active disease. For the CDR3, the DNA is TGTGCCAGCAGCTCAAATCGACAGTTTGAAGCTTTCTTT. Encoded protein: CASSSNRQFEAFF.